The 26 T cell receptor beta chains below all came from one sample that was sequenced in a study of neurological immune-mediated disorders. TCRdb redid the calling of the 5' RACE reads with MiXCR, one entry per CDR3 protein. The sample contains more than 70,000 distinct CDR3 sequences, 17% of which appear only once. The sequencing sample was made of PBMCs. The receptors derive from a middle-aged woman in good health.

This clonotype has ten or more counts. The chain links TRBV20-1 to TRBJ1-1, with D possibly matching TRBD1 (5 bases). The germline CDR1 and CDR2 sequences are DFQATT and SNEGSKA (reference sequence). The CDR3 extends over 16 amino acids. V lost 0 bases and J 2 bases, leaving 16 bases between the germline ends. The CDR3 spells CSARDSGGGGNTEAFF. In DNA form, the CDR3 reads TGCAGTGCTAGAGATAGTGGGGGGGGAGGAAACACTGAAGCTTTCTTT.

This clonotype was observed many times. The chain uses TRBV4-3 and TRBJ1-4, with unresolved D. The CDR3 consists of 17 residues. The V and J ends lost 0 bases and 3 bases respectively, with 14 bases between them. CDR1 is LGHNA, CDR2 YSLEER, per germline. CDR3 nucleotide sequence: TGCGCCAGCAGCCAAGATGGATTCGCGGGTTCTAATGAAAAACTGTTTTTT. Translated, it gives CASSQDGFAGSNEKLFF.

In its sample, this clonotype was seen many times. The chain has TRBV12-3 or TRBV12-4 and TRBJ2-7, with 8 bases aligning to TRBD2. CDR3 length: 12 amino acids. The V segment lost 7 bases and the J segment 6 bases; nucleotides outside the gene matches: 5. CDR3 nucleotide sequence: TGTGCCAGCATCCCGGGGGGGATCGAGCAGTACGTC. It is translated as CASIPGGIEQYV.

This clonotype has ten or more counts. The chain combines TRBV29-1 with TRBJ1-1; perhaps TRBD1 as D (5 bases). The V and J ends lost 7 bases and 5 bases respectively, with 14 bases between them. Germline CDR1 is SQVTM and CDR2 is ANQGSEA. CDR3 size: 12 residues. CDR3 loop: CSAASGGTEAFF. The CDR3 DNA reads as TGCAGCGCTGCCTCGGGGGGTACTGAAGCTTTCTTT.

The table lists this clonotype with a few counts. The chain combines TRBV19 with TRBJ2-6; the D gene is possibly TRBD1 (6 bases). Germline CDR1 and CDR2: LNHDA and SQIVND (reference sequence). This CDR3 region has 14 residues. Trimming stripped 7 bases from V and 2 bases from J, with 9 bases between. The CDR3 bases are TGTGCCAGTAACAGGGAGCCTGGGGCCAACGTCCTGACTTTC. Translation: CASNREPGANVLTF.

This clonotype turned up a few times. V is TRBV5-1 and J is TRBJ1-1; perhaps TRBD1 as D (6 bases). The ends were cut back, 1 base at V and 0 bases at J, with 10 bases in the middle. This CDR3 is 15 amino acids long. Germline CDR1 reads SGHRS; CDR2 reads YFSETQ. CDR3 sequence (DNA): TGCGCCAGCAGCTTGAGGGGGACAATGAACACTGAAGCTTTCTTT. Translating it yields CASSLRGTMNTEAFF.

This clonotype was counted at least ten times. V gene TRBV20-1 combines with J gene TRBJ1-1, with D perhaps matching TRBD1 (6 bases). The germline V gene has CDR1 DFQATT and CDR2 SNEGSKA (reference sequence). V dropped 3 bases and J dropped 0 bases, with 14 bases sitting between them. The CDR3 runs to 15 residues. CDR3: CSASWDTSLNTEAFF. The CDR3 DNA reads as TGCAGTGCTAGCTGGGACACCTCTCTGAACACTGAAGCTTTCTTT.

This clonotype has a count of ten or more. This chain connects TRBV27 to TRBJ2-3; no definite D call. The length of the CDR3 is 16 residues. V gave up 2 bases and J gave up 1 base, with 13 bases separating them. Germline V lookup: CDR1 MNHEY, CDR2 SMNVEV (reference sequence). The CDR3 DNA follows: TGTGCCAGCAGTTTAAGATCCCTTCGAGGCACAGATACGCAGTATTTT. The encoded protein is CASSLRSLRGTDTQYF.

This chain links TRBV9 with TRBJ1-1, with 7 nucleotides matching TRBD1. The trim removed 2 bases at V and 1 base at J, leaving 5 bases unmatched. Germline-derived CDR1 and CDR2 are SGDLS and YYNGEE. The CDR3 is 15 residues long. CDR3 in DNA: TGTGCCAGCAGCGTGGAGGGGGCGAGGAACACTGAAGCTTTCTTT. Protein sequence: CASSVEGARNTEAFF.

This clonotype was seen repeatedly, ten times or more. V gene TRBV7-2 combines with J gene TRBJ2-1; no firm D call. The CDR3 is 14 amino acids. Germline V gene sequence: CDR1 SGHTA, CDR2 FQGNSA. With 2 bases removed from V and 5 bases from J, the gap between germline ends came to 10 bases. The CDR3 nucleotides read TGTGCCAGCAGCTTACGAACGAATGACAATGAGCAGTTCTTC. Residues: CASSLRTNDNEQFF. The full variable domain, in which reference TRBV7-2 and TRBJ2-1 provide the parts outside the CDR3, is GAGVSQSPSNKVTEKGKDVELRCDPISGHTALYWYRQSLGQGLEFLIYFQGNSAPDKSGLPSDRFSAERTGGSVSTLTIQRTQQEDSAVYLCASSLRTNDNEQFFGPGTRLTVL.

This clonotype was seen repeatedly, ten times or more. The rearrangement uses TRBV9 and TRBJ2-2; maybe TRBD2 (5 bases). Germline CDR1 SGDLS, CDR2 YYNGEE. Trimming left V 0 bases short and J 1 base short, with 13 bases between. The CDR3 is 17 residues long. The DNA of the CDR3 is TGTGCCAGCAGCGTAGAGGTGGAGGTGGGGAACACCGGGGAGCTGTTTTTT. The encoded protein is CASSVEVEVGNTGELFF.

This clonotype was observed at least ten times. The chain has TRBV7-3 and TRBJ1-1, with 8 bases aligning to TRBD1. This CDR3 spans 14 amino acids. The germline V gene has CDR1 SGHTA and CDR2 FQGTGA. J was trimmed by 10 bases and V by 7 bases; bases with no gene match: 14. The CDR3 reads CASNHGGQGAVAFF. The CDR3 DNA reads as TGTGCCAGCAACCATGGTGGCCAGGGGGCTGTAGCTTTCTTT.

This clonotype was seen ten or more times. CDR3 nucleotide sequence: TGTGCCAGCAGGATTTCCGGAACAGGGGGCGCGGGGCAGTACTTC. This codes for CASRISGTGGAGQYF. The chain joins TRBV6-2 or TRBV6-3 to TRBJ2-7, with 9 bases that match TRBD1. Unmatched junction bases numbered 15, after V lost 6 bases and J lost 9 bases. The CDR3 covers 15 residues. The germline gives CDR1 MNHEY, CDR2 SVGEGT.

This clonotype has at least ten counts. V is TRBV5-6 and J is TRBJ2-3; tentative D call: TRBD1 (6 bases). This CDR3 spans 16 amino acids. V was cut by 4 bases and J by 2 bases, with 17 bases left in between. CDR1 is SGHDT and CDR2 is YYEEEE in the germline V gene. CDR3 nucleotide sequence: TGTGCCAGCAGCACTGAACAGGGACCTGACACAGATACGCAGTATTTT. Translation gives CASSTEQGPDTDTQYF.

About this clonotype itself: Just one base apart from a much larger clone, this may be a read error. The chain joins TRBV7-2 to TRBJ2-5, with D unclear. The germline CDR1 and CDR2 sequences are SGHTA and FQGNSA. This CDR3 has 14 residues. The CDR3 reads CASSFSPRAENQYF. In DNA, the CDR3 is TGTGCCAGCAGCTTCTCCCCTCGTGCGGAGAACCAGTACTTC.

The rearrangement links TRBV3-1 to TRBJ1-5; a possible D gene is TRBD1 (5 bases). From germline, CDR1 is LGHDT and CDR2 YNNKEL (reference sequence). CDR3 length equals 15 residues. The V end was cut by 0 bases, the J end by 2 bases, with 8 bases between. CDR3 nucleotides: TGTGCCAGCAGCCAAGAGTTGGGGGGCAATCAGCCCCAGCATTTT. Residues: CASSQELGGNQPQHF.

In this sample, this clonotype turned up many times. The gene calls are TRBV7-3 and TRBJ2-1; weak D call: TRBD2 (6 bases). CDR3 length equals 15 residues. The V and J ends lost 5 bases and 8 bases respectively, with 19 bases between them. Germline lookup yields CDR1 SGHTA and CDR2 FQGTGA. CDR3 nucleotide sequence: TGTGCCAGCAGCGATCCGGGACTCACCTCGGATGAGCAGTTCTTC. Protein product: CASSDPGLTSDEQFF.

This clonotype came up a few times. The genes are TRBV6-1 and TRBJ1-3; D remains ambiguous. The CDR3 totals 15 residues. Germline V CDR1 and CDR2: MNHNS, SASEGT. Trimming pared 2 bases from V and 1 base from J, leaving 9 bases between. For the CDR3, the DNA is TGTGCCAGCAGTGAAAACACCAAATCTGGAAACACCATATATTTT. Residues: CASSENTKSGNTIYF.

This clonotype was observed at least ten times. The V call is TRBV7-6, the J call TRBJ1-2; D is uncertain. Trimming left V 5 bases short and J 0 bases short, with 7 bases between. The CDR3 is 13 amino acids. Germline values: CDR1 SGHVS, CDR2 FNYEAQ. The CDR3 DNA reads as TGTGCCAGCAGCGCAGGACCTAACTATGGCTACACCTTC. Its translation: CASSAGPNYGYTF.

Ten or more counts support this clonotype. The V gene is TRBV4-2, the J gene TRBJ2-1; D remains ambiguous. Trimming shortened V by 3 bases and J by 4 bases, and 7 bases separated the two germline ends. In germline, CDR1 is LGHNA, CDR2 YNFKEQ. The CDR3 totals 13 residues. Written as DNA, the CDR3 is TGTGCCAGCAGCCAGGAGCCATACAATGAGCAGTTCTTC. Translating it yields CASSQEPYNEQFF.

This clonotype was seen at least ten times. The chain couples TRBV6-2 or TRBV6-3 to TRBJ2-7; D is possibly TRBD1 (6 bases). The germline gives CDR1 MNHEY, CDR2 SVGEGT. Trimming cost V 0 bases and J 4 bases, with 16 bases left between them. The length of the CDR3 is 16 residues. The CDR3 is CASSYSKQGHWYEQYF. The CDR3 DNA sequence: TGTGCCAGCAGTTACTCGAAACAGGGACACTGGTACGAGCAGTACTTC.

This clonotype was seen repeatedly, ten times or more. The chain uses TRBV12-3 or TRBV12-4 and TRBJ2-5, with no clear D. The CDR3 runs to 13 residues. The ends were cut back, 3 bases at V and 4 bases at J, with 9 bases in the middle. The CDR3 region is CASSLWLGETQYF. CDR3 DNA sequence: TGTGCCAGCAGTTTGTGGCTGGGAGAGACCCAGTACTTC.

The V and J genes are TRBV9 and TRBJ2-6; possibly TRBD2 for D (5 bases). CDR1 and CDR2 (germline): SGDLS, YYNGEE. This CDR3 is 14 amino acids long. V lost 0 bases and J lost 4, with 5 bases in between. CDR3 amino acids: CASSVASGANVLTF. Here the CDR3 DNA reads TGTGCCAGCAGCGTAGCTAGCGGGGCCAACGTCCTGACTTTC.

This clonotype occurred a few times. V usage is TRBV27 and J usage is TRBJ2-3, with D unresolved. With 7 bases removed from V and 6 bases from J, the gap between germline ends came to 20 bases. Germline CDR1 is MNHEY and CDR2 is SMNVEV (reference sequence). This CDR3 has 15 residues. CDR3 coding DNA: TGTGCCAGCACCCCTCGGCTCGCGCCCAAGGATACGCAGTATTTT. Translating it yields CASTPRLAPKDTQYF.

The J gene is TRBJ2-4, the V gene TRBV20-1; 9 positions match TRBD1. The germline gives CDR1 DFQATT, CDR2 SNEGSKA (reference sequence). The CDR3 has 16 amino acids. The V segment lost 7 bases and the J segment 6 bases; nucleotides outside the gene matches: 16. CDR3 coding DNA: TGCAGTGTCGCACAGGGGGCGAGAGATTGGGGAAACATTCAGTACTTC. This encodes CSVAQGARDWGNIQYF.

The rearrangement joins TRBV7-2 to TRBJ2-3; 12 positions match TRBD2. Per germline, CDR1 SGHTA and CDR2 FQGNSA. The CDR3 is made up of 15 amino acids. J lost 3 bases, V lost 11 bases, and 9 bases had no gene match. CDR3 in amino acids: CAGASGGVLTDTQYF. For the CDR3, the DNA is TGTGCCGGAGCTAGCGGGGGGGTCTTGACAGATACGCAGTATTTT.